This is a list of T cell receptor beta chains from one sample in a study of T cells after yellow fever vaccination. TCRdb re-called the 5' RACE reads through MiXCR, storing one row per CDR3 protein. The sample comprises about 350,000 distinct CDR3 sequences, roughly an eighth of which are singletons, and 3.2% rests with the top ten. The specimen was CD4+ T cells sorted from PBMCs, collected 15 days after the yellow fever booster vaccination. The receptors derive from a man younger than 35 who received the YFV17D yellow fever vaccine. Both conserved end residues are part of each CDR3. D genes are given only for firm matches.

TRBD2,TRBV6-5,CASSYSLAGRATDTQYF
TRBD1,TRBV11-2,CASSTRQGSNSPLHF
NA,TRBV27,CASSLSTATDTQYF
TRBD1,TRBV11-2,CASGGQGVRETQYF
NA,TRBV20-1,CSARDTLKHIQYF
NA,TRBV5-1,CASSHTGRRDPLKNYTF
TRBD1,TRBV6-1,CASSVGQGQDTEAFF
NA,TRBV12-3/TRBV12-4,CASSLGDAGRGSNTEAFF
NA,TRBV4-1,CASTSESTDTQYF
NA,TRBV7-3,CASSYGGRITEAFF
NA,TRBV7-9,CASCWDNTEAFF
NA,TRBV27,CASSPVLRDTAKNIQYF
NA,TRBV20-1,CSALRATNEKLFF
TRBD1,TRBV6-5,CASRTQGASVGVQFF
TRBD2,TRBV6-2/TRBV6-3,CASSYSWKAGGRSEQFF
NA,TRBV10-2,CASNGGLGSPLHF
NA,TRBV12-3/TRBV12-4,CASTILGHNEQFF
NA,TRBV20-1,CSARDRVLGNTGELFF
TRBD1,TRBV6-6,CASSYPGQGGNTEAFF
NA,TRBV20-1,CSARDLAQETQYF
NA,TRBV5-1,CASSFTAEGTEAFF
TRBD1,TRBV6-5,CASRGTGAGQETQYF
NA,TRBV21-1,CASSDRGPKTPLHF
NA,TRBV5-4,CASSRELPETQYF
TRBD1,TRBV18,CASSPRTGPNYGYTF
NA,TRBV19,CASSDGTILPYNSPLHF
NA,TRBV18,CASSPSGELFF
NA,TRBV5-6,CASGVGTDTQYF
NA,TRBV4-3,CASSPQEYNQPQHF
NA,TRBV12-3/TRBV12-4,CASSDNDVFAGGPSTGANVLTF
TRBD2,TRBV7-8,CASSWTSGNLDEQFF
NA,TRBV20-1,CSASPSSRYTDTQYF
NA,TRBV19,CASSRSRAETQYF
NA,TRBV7-7,CASSPTWNTGELFF
TRBD1,TRBV7-6,CASTFPTGGFTEAFF
NA,TRBV20-1,CSAGGGGEQYF
TRBD2,TRBV19,CASSNYGTSAQFF
TRBD1,TRBV20-1,CSASPGQGYEQYF
NA,TRBV19,CASSIRRGPGHSPQHF
NA,TRBV20-1,CSARTATDTQYF
NA,TRBV25-1,CASSDRDGSPLHF
TRBD1,TRBV4-3,CASSQDGSGGSRAFF
NA,TRBV27,CASRGFSKSQPQHF
NA,TRBV29-1,CSVERPAEQFF
NA,TRBV4-1,CASSQEGSLWGTEAFF
NA,TRBV7-9,CASSLTATNTEAFF
NA,TRBV9,CASSVSGGGSYNEQFF